What follows are 10 T cell receptor beta chains derived from one specimen sequenced in a study of long-term antiretroviral therapy in people with HIV. Researchers ran immunoSEQ v3.0 at survey level. The assay was immunoSEQ multiplex PCR, and TCRdb's table has in-frame clones only and misses some. The sample includes roughly 7,100 clones, under 85% seen only once; the top ten take more than 20%. Sequencing used unsorted PBMCs, obtained 1.1 years after starting antiretroviral therapy. Receptor source: a man aged 35 to 55 with HIV.

This sequence joins TRBV7-8 and TRBJ1-2; tentative D call: TRBD1 (5 bases). The V end was cut by 3 bases, the J end by 8 bases, with 13 bases between. CDR1 and CDR2 (germline): SGHVS, FQNEAQ. The CDR3 has 13 residues. The CDR3 DNA reads as TGTGCCAGCAGCTTGGGACCAACGGGGGGCTACACCTTC. Encoded protein: CASSLGPTGGYTF.

The chain recombines TRBV19 with TRBJ1-1; D unclear. CDR1 and CDR2 from the germline V gene are LNHDA and SQIVND (reference sequence). The CDR3 loop spans 14 amino acids. Trimming removed 1 base at V and 2 bases at J, with 8 bases between. The CDR3 nucleotides read TGTGCCAGTAGTATAGGGGAGGTTAACACTGAAGCTTTCTTT. Encoded protein: CASSIGEVNTEAFF.

CDR3 protein: CASSLGTSLNYGYTF. The CDR3 coding sequence is TGTGCCAGCAGCTTAGGGACATCCCTTAACTATGGCTACACCTTC. The chain carries TRBV5-6 and TRBJ1-2; possible D gene TRBD1, 6 bases. V gave up 2 bases and J gave up 1 base, with 12 bases separating them. The CDR3 consists of 15 residues. Germline assignment: CDR1 SGHDT and CDR2 YYEEEE.

This clone was seen only a few times. One end of the junction does not line up with germline, which may come from a read error. The chain employs TRBV6-5 and TRBJ2-5, with a possible D match to TRBD1 (6 bases). Germline values: CDR1 MNHEY, CDR2 SVGAGI. The CDR3 totals 14 residues. CDR3 sequence (DNA): TGTGCCAGCAGTGCACAGGGTAACCAGGAGACCCAGTACTTC. Its protein product is CASSAQGNQETQYF.

The chain has TRBV7-8 and TRBJ2-7; no definite D call. V was clipped by 1 base and J by 0 bases, with 7 bases between them. There are 14 residues in the CDR3. The germline V gene has CDR1 SGHVS and CDR2 FQNEAQ. CDR3 in DNA: TGTGCCAGCAGCTTAGTATCAGGCTCCTACGAGCAGTACTTC. Its translation: CASSLVSGSYEQYF.

This clone was counted a single time. The V call is TRBV11-1, the J call TRBJ1-1, with D unresolved. Germline CDR1 reads SGHAT; CDR2 reads FQDESV (reference sequence). This CDR3 comprises 11 residues. V lost 11 bases and J 3 bases, leaving 10 bases between the germline ends. The DNA for the CDR3 is TGTGCCCTCCGACGAGACACTGAAGCTTTCTTT. Translated, it gives CALRRDTEAFF. The whole variable domain, filled in from reference TRBV11-1 and TRBJ1-1, reads EAEVAQSPRYKITEKSQAVAFWCDPISGHATLYWYRQILGQGPELLVQFQDESVVDDSQLPKDRFSAERLKGVDSTLKIQPAELGDSAMYLCALRRDTEAFFGQGTRLTVV.

The chain couples TRBV27 to TRBJ2-2; 12 nucleotides line up with TRBD2. The V and J ends lost 3 bases and 4 bases, in that order; junction bases with no gene match: 3. There are 16 residues in the CDR3. Germline CDR1 reads MNHEY; CDR2 reads SMNVEV (reference sequence). CDR3 nucleotide sequence: TGTGCCAGCAGTTTGACTAGCGGGGGTCTCACCGGGGAGCTGTTTTTT. Translated, it gives CASSLTSGGLTGELFF.

This clone was counted a few times. The chain is built from TRBV11-3 and TRBJ2-7; 9 bases line up with TRBD1. CDR3 length: 13 amino acids. J lost 5 bases, V lost 1 base, and 0 bases had no gene match. Germline V CDR1 and CDR2: SGHNT, YENEEA. The CDR3 DNA follows: TGTGCCAGCAGCTTAGGGACAGGGGACGAGCAGTACTTC. This gives the protein CASSLGTGDEQYF.

This clone has just one count. V gene TRBV2 combines with J gene TRBJ2-1, with D unclear. V shed 7 bases and J shed 6 bases, with 19 bases lying between them. Germline V lookup: CDR1 SNHLY, CDR2 FYNNEI. The CDR3 is 15 residues long. CDR3 amino acids: CASTRVNSNLNEQFF. The CDR3 DNA sequence: TGTGCCAGCACAAGAGTTAATAGTAACCTCAATGAGCAGTTCTTC.

This chain connects TRBV6-6 to TRBJ2-7, with TRBD1 matching over 8 bases. CDR1 is MNHNY and CDR2 is SVGAGI in the germline V gene (reference sequence). The CDR3 loop spans 16 amino acids. V lost 0 bases and J lost 3; bases outside the gene matches: 7. Here the CDR3 DNA reads TGTGCCAGCAGTTACTCGAGAGGGACAGGATACTACGAGCAGTACTTC. Its protein is CASSYSRGTGYYEQYF.